Listed here are 8 T cell receptor beta chains from one sample, sequenced in a study of cytomegalovirus exposure and HLA in healthy donors. This PCR relied on a set of 60 Vbeta primers and 13 Jbeta primers. Sequencing used immunoSEQ multiplex PCR; TCRdb keeps in-frame clones, though not all of them. The table lists about 190,000 clones, 80% to 90% of them singletons. The sequenced sample consisted of PBMCs. The receptor set was obtained from a woman aged 25-40 years in good health and CMV-seronegative.

This clone showed up just once. The gene calls are TRBV7-9 and TRBJ2-2; 9 bases fit TRBD1. The germline gives CDR1 SEHNR, CDR2 FQNEAQ (reference sequence). With V trimmed by 4 bases and J by 2 bases, 8 bases remained unmatched. The CDR3 consists of 17 residues. The CDR3 reads CASSSPPGQGNTGELFF. CDR3 DNA: TGTGCCAGCAGCTCTCCCCCGGGACAGGGTAACACCGGGGAGCTGTTTTTT.

J is TRBJ2-2 and V is TRBV5-1, with no clear D. Germline V CDR1 and CDR2: SGHRS, YFSETQ. The CDR3 contains 13 residues. V lost 4 bases and J 3 bases, leaving 7 bases between the germline ends. As DNA, the CDR3 is TGCGCCAGCAGCGACTCTGACACCGGGGAGCTGTTTTTT. Translated, it gives CASSDSDTGELFF.

The chain links TRBV25-1 to TRBJ2-7; D ambiguous. Trimming pared 6 bases from V and 0 bases from J, leaving 9 bases between. The CDR3 has 13 residues. Germline CDR1 and CDR2: MGHDK and SYGVNS. CDR3 nucleotides: TGTGCCAGCAGACAGAGCAGCTCCTACGAGCAGTACTTC. Protein: CASRQSSSYEQYF.

The genes are TRBV14 and TRBJ2-5; 10 bases map to TRBD2. This CDR3 is 14 amino acids long. CDR1 SGHDN and CDR2 FVKESK come from the germline V gene. V lost 6 bases and J lost 9; bases outside the gene matches: 10. The chain's CDR3 is CASRPNLAGVPQYF. Written as DNA, the CDR3 is TGTGCCAGCAGACCTAATCTAGCGGGGGTGCCCCAGTACTTC.

The chain recombines TRBV7-9 with TRBJ1-1; the D is unclear. This CDR3 has 18 residues. Germline lookup yields CDR1 SEHNR and CDR2 FQNEAQ (reference sequence). Trimming left V 1 base short and J 4 bases short, with 22 bases between. This CDR3 reads CASSLVSGGNNWGTEAFF. The DNA of the CDR3 is TGTGCCAGCAGCTTAGTGAGCGGCGGCAACAATTGGGGCACTGAAGCTTTCTTT. Full variable domain (remainder filled in from reference TRBV7-9 and TRBJ1-1): DTGVSQNPRHKITKRGQNVTFRCDPISEHNRLYWYRQTLGQGPEFLTYFQNEAQLEKSRLLSDRFSAERPKGSFSTLEIQRTEQGDSAMYLCASSLVSGGNNWGTEAFFGQGTRLTVV.

V usage is TRBV7-9 and J usage is TRBJ1-1; no reliable D call. Germline lookup yields CDR1 SEHNR and CDR2 FQNEAQ (reference sequence). V shed 2 bases and J shed 3 bases, with 13 bases lying between them. There are 15 residues in the CDR3. The CDR3 DNA reads as TGTGCCAGCAGCTTAAGTGGGAACGGGGACACTGAAGCTTTCTTT. Translated: CASSLSGNGDTEAFF.

V usage is TRBV18 and J usage is TRBJ1-3, with 8 nucleotides matching TRBD1. Per germline, CDR1 KGHSH and CDR2 LQKENI. With 3 bases clipped from V and 0 bases from J, the junction kept 7 bases outside the gene matches. This CDR3 region has 17 residues. The CDR3 DNA sequence: TGTGCCAGCTCACCGGTGGGGGGACAGGCCTCTGGAAACACCATATATTTT. Protein product: CASSPVGGQASGNTIYF.

This chain links TRBV28 with TRBJ1-5; 8 positions match TRBD1. The CDR3 totals 14 residues. V shed 4 bases and J 8 bases; nucleotides not matched to a gene: 7. Germline V CDR1 and CDR2: MDHEN, SYDVKM. The CDR3 spells CASSSTGGAEPQHF. In nucleotides, the CDR3 is TGTGCCAGCAGTTCAACAGGGGGGGCTGAGCCCCAGCATTTT.